The 3 T cell receptor beta chains below were found in one sample sequenced in a study of shared clonotypes between healthy human individuals. Clones were read by immunoSEQ multiplex PCR, and TCRdb kept only the in-frame ones, dropping some. There are 2 million to 2.5 million clones in the sample; 95% occur only once, and 0.13% lies in the top ten. The sequencing input was naive CD4+ T cells sorted from blood. Subset reported: CD45RA+ positively selected. All receptors derive from a man aged 18 to 30 in good health.

The V call is TRBV5-1, the J call TRBJ2-7; 7 bases map to TRBD1. J was trimmed by 6 bases and V by 2 bases; bases with no gene match: 8. Germline CDR1 reads SGHRS; CDR2 reads YFSETQ. This CDR3 has 14 residues. The CDR3: CASSFGQVGGEQYF. CDR3 nucleotide sequence: TGCGCCAGCAGCTTCGGACAGGTTGGAGGCGAGCAGTACTTC. The entire variable domain, with the rest obtained from reference TRBV5-1 and TRBJ2-7, is as follows: KAGVTQTPRYLIKTRGQQVTLSCSPISGHRSVSWYQQTPGQGLQFLFEYFSETQRNKGNFPGRFSGRQFSNSRSEMNVSTLELGDSALYLCASSFGQVGGEQYFGPGTRLTVT.

This chain links TRBV7-6 with TRBJ1-3, with unresolved D. V was clipped by 5 bases and J by 0 bases, with 11 bases between them. The CDR3 is 15 residues long. Germline V lookup: CDR1 SGHVS, CDR2 FNYEAQ. The CDR3 DNA follows: TGTGCCAGCAGCCATAACTTCAACTCTGGAAACACCATATATTTT. Translated: CASSHNFNSGNTIYF.

This rearrangement joins TRBV19 to TRBJ1-1; 7 positions match TRBD1. Germline V gene sequence: CDR1 LNHDA, CDR2 SQIVND (reference sequence). CDR3 size: 17 residues. The V and J ends lost 3 bases and 0 bases, in that order; junction bases with no gene match: 10. The CDR3 DNA follows: TGTGCCAGTAGTATGGCTTCAGGGGGAACCATGAACACTGAAGCTTTCTTT. The encoded protein is CASSMASGGTMNTEAFF.